This entry lists 3 T cell receptor beta chains sequenced from one sample in a study of CD8+ T cells in alopecia areata. Extracted RNA was reverse transcribed, and the resulting cDNA served as sequencing template. Assay: immunoSEQ multiplex PCR; the TCRdb copy retains only in-frame clones and omits some. Seen here are 150,000 to 200,000 clones, about 54% observed once, and the top ten hold more than 4.5%. Sequencing input: CD4+ T cells sorted from blood. The receptor set was obtained from a human donor in good health.

The chain couples TRBV25-1 to TRBJ2-7; D is undetermined. The germline V and J ends were trimmed by 1 base and 2 bases, with 9 bases remaining between them. Germline V CDR1 and CDR2: MGHDK, SYGVNS. The CDR3 is 14 amino acids. This CDR3 is CASSESLSTYEQYF. The CDR3 nucleotides are TGTGCCAGCAGTGAATCCCTCAGCACCTACGAGCAGTACTTC.

This chain joins TRBV1 and TRBJ2-5; the DNA was not compared with TRBD2, the D call given in the table. TRBV1 constitutes a pseudogene. The length of the CDR3 is 16 residues. In DNA, the CDR3 is TGCACCAGCAGCCAAGGGGGTTGCGGGGAACAAGAGACCCAGTACTTC. This codes for CTSSQGGCGEQETQYF.

J is TRBJ1-1 and V is TRBV18; D is unclear. CDR1 is KGHSH, CDR2 LQKENI, per germline. The CDR3 length is 13 residues. Trimming removed 4 bases at V and 3 bases at J, with 9 bases between. For the CDR3, the DNA is TGTGCCAGCTCACGCCTCAAGGACACTGAAGCTTTCTTT. Residues: CASSRLKDTEAFF.